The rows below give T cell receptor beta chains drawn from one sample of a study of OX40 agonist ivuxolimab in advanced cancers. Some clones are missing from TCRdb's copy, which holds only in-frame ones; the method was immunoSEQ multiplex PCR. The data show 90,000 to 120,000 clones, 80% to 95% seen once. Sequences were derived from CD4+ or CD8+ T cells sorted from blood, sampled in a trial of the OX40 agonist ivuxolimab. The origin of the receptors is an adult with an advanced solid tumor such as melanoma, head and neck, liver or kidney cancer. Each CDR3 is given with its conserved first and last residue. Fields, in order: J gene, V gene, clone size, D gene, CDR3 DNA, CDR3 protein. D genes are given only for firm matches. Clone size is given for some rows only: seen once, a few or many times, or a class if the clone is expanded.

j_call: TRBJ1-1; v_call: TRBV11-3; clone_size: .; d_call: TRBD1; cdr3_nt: TGTGCCAGCAGCTTAGGCCAGGGGGAAACGAACACTGAAGCTTTCTTT; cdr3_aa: CASSLGQGETNTEAFF
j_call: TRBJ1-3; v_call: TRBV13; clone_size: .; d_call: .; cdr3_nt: TGTGCCAGCAGTAAGGAAAACACCATATATTTT; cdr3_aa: CASSKENTIYF
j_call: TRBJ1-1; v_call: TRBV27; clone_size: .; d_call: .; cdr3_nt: TGTGCCAGCAGCCTGAGCTGGAACACTGAAGCTTTCTTT; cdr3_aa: CASSLSWNTEAFF
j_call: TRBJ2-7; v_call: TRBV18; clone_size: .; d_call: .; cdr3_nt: TGTGCCAGCTCACCCGACTCCTACGAGCAGTACTTC; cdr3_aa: CASSPDSYEQYF
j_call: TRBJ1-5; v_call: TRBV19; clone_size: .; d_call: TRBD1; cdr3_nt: TGTGCCAGTAGTGTAGGGACAGGGTGGGGCAATCAGCCCCAGCATTTT; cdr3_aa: CASSVGTGWGNQPQHF
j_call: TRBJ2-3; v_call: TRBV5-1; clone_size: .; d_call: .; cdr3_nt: TGCGCCAGCAGCCCTACGGGGAACACAGATACGCAGTATTTT; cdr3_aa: CASSPTGNTDTQYF
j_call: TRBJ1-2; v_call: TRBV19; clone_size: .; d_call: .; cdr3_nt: TGTGCCACTACATGGAGGACAGATTCCCCTAGTACCTTC; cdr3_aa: CATTWRTDSPSTF
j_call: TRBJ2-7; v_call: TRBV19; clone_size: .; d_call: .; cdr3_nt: TGTGCCAGTAGTATTGGCACGACCTACGAGCAGTACTTC; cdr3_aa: CASSIGTTYEQYF
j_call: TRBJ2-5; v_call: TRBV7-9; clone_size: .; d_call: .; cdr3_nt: TGTGCCAGCAGCTTAAGACTAGACCAAGAGACCCAGTACTTC; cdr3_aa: CASSLRLDQETQYF
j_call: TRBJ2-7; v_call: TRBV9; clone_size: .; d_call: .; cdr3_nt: TGTGCCAGCAGCGTAGGTTGGCAGGACTACGAGCAGTACTTC; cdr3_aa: CASSVGWQDYEQYF
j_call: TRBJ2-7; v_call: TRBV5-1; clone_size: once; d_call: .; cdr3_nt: TGCGCCAGCAGCTCCTCCCTAGATTCCTACGAGCAGTACTTC; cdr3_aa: CASSSSLDSYEQYF
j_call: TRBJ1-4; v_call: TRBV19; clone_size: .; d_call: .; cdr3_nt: TGTGCCAGCACCCGGGCGACTAATGAAAAACTGTTTTTT; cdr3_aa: CASTRATNEKLFF
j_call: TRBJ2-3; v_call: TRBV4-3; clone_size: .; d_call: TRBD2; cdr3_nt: TGCGCCAGCAGCCTACAGACTAGCGGGGGAAGCACAGATACGCAGTATTTT; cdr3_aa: CASSLQTSGGSTDTQYF
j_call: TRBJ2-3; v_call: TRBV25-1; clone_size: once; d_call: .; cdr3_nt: TGTGCCAGCACCCGGGACTCGAGCACAGATACGCAGTATTTT; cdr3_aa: CASTRDSSTDTQYF
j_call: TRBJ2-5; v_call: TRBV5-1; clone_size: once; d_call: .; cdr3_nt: TGCGCCAGCAGCCATCAAAGGGAGGAGACCCAGTACTTC; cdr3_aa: CASSHQREETQYF
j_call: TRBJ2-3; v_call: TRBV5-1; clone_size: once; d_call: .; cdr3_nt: TGCGCCAGCAGCTTGACCACCACCACAGATACGCAGTATTTT; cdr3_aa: CASSLTTTTDTQYF
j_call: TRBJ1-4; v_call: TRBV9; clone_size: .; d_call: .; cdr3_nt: TGTGCCAGCAGCGTAGCTCCGGCAACTAATGAAAAACTGTTTTTT; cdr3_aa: CASSVAPATNEKLFF
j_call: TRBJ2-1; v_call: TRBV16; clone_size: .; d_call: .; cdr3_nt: TGTGCCAGCAGCCAATCGAACTACAATGAGCAGTTCTTC; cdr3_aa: CASSQSNYNEQFF
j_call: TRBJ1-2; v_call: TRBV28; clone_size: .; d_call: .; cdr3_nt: TGTGCCAGCAGACCCGACAGGACCTATGGCTACACCTTC; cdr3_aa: CASRPDRTYGYTF
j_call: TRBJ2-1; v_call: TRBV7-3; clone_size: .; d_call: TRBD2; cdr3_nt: TGTGCCAGCAGCGCCATGGGGAGGGCCGGAGATGAGCAGTTCTTC; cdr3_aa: CASSAMGRAGDEQFF
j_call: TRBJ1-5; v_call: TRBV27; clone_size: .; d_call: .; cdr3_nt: TGTGCCAGCAGTTGGGACTATAGCAATCAGCCCCAGCATTTT; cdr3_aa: CASSWDYSNQPQHF
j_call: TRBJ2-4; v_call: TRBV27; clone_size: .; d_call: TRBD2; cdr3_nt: TGTGCCAGCGGGACAAATAGCGGGATCAACCCCAGATGGTTC; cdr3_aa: CASGTNSGINPRWF
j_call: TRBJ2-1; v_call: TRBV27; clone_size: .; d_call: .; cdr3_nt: TGTGCCAGCAGTTGGGGGCTGAACAATGAGCAGTTCTTC; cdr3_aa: CASSWGLNNEQFF
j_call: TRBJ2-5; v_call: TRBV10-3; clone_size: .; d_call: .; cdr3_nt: TGTGCCATCGGAGGACAGCAAGAGACCCAGTACTTC; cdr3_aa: CAIGGQQETQYF
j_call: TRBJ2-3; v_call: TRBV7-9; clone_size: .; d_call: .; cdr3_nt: TGTGCCAGCAGCTTAGGCCGCGGTGAAACGCAGTATTTT; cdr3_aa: CASSLGRGETQYF
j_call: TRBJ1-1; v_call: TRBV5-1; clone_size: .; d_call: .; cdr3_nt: TGCGCCAGCAGCCTCAGGGAATCCGGTGAAGCTTTCTTT; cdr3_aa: CASSLRESGEAFF
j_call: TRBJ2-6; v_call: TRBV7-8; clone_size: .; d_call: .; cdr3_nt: TGTGCCAGCAGCCCCCGGCTGCCCGGGACAGGGGCCAACGTCCTGACTTTC; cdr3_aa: CASSPRLPGTGANVLTF
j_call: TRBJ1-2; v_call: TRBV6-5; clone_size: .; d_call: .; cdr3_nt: TGTGCCAGCAGTTACTCCCCCCTGTCCGGCTACACCTTC; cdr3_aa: CASSYSPLSGYTF
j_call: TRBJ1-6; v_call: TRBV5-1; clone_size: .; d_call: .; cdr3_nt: TGCGCCAGCAGCTTGGGAGCGGGAATGTTGAATTCACCCCTCCACTTT; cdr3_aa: CASSLGAGMLNSPLHF
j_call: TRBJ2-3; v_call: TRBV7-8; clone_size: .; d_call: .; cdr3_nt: TGTGCCAGCAGCCCCCGGGGCTATAGCACAGATACGCAGTATTTT; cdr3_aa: CASSPRGYSTDTQYF
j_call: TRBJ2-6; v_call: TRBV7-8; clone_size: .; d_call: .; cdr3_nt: TGTGCCAGCAGCCTAATGACAGGTGCCTCGTCGGGGGCCAACGTCCTGACTTTC; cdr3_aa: CASSLMTGASSGANVLTF
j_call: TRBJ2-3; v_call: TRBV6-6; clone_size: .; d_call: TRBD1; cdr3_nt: TGTGCCAGCAGTTACCGGGGACAGGGAACAGATACGCAGTATTTT; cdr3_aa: CASSYRGQGTDTQYF
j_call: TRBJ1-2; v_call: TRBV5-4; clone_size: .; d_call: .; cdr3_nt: TGTGCCAGCAGCCAGGGCAGGGAAAACTATGGCTACACCTTC; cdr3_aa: CASSQGRENYGYTF
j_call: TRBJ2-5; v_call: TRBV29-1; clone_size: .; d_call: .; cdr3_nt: TGCAGCACCAGACAGGGAGGAGAGACCCAGTACTTC; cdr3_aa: CSTRQGGETQYF
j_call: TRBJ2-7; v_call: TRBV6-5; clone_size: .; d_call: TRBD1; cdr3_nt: TGTGCCAGCAGTTACTCGGGGCAGGGGGCGCGGTACGAGCAGTACTTC; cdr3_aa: CASSYSGQGARYEQYF
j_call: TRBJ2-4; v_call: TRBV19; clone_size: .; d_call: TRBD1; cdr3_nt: TGTGCCAGTAACCCCGCCGGGACAGGGGTAAACATTCAGTACTTC; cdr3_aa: CASNPAGTGVNIQYF
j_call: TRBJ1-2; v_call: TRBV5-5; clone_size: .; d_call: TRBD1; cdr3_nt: TGTGCCAGCAGCCCGACAGGGGACGGCTACACCTTC; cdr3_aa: CASSPTGDGYTF
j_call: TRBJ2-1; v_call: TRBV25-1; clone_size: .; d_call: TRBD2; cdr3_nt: TGTGCCAGCAGTGAACTGAGTAAGGCGGGAGTTTCGGGCAATGAGCAGTTCTTC; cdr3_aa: CASSELSKAGVSGNEQFF
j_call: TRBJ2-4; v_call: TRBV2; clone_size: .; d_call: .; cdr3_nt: TGTGCCAGCAGTGAATTTCCGGACACCCCTATACTAGCCAAAAACATTCAGTACTTC; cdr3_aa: CASSEFPDTPILAKNIQYF
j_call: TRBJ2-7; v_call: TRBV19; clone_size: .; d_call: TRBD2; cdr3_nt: TGTGCCAGTAGTTCACTAGCGGGAGGCAGGTACGAGCAGTACTTC; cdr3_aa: CASSSLAGGRYEQYF
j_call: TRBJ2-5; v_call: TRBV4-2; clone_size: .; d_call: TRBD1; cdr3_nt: TGTGCCAGCAGCCAAGGGACAGGGGGCGGAGAGACCCAGTACTTC; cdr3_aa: CASSQGTGGGETQYF
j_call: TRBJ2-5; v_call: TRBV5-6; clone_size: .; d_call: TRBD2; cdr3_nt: TGTGCCAGCAGCTTGCCTAGCGGGATGGGAGAGACCCAGTACTTC; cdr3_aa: CASSLPSGMGETQYF
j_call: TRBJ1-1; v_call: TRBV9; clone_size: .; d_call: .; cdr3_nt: TGTGCCAGCAGCGTAGGACCAGGGACCACTGAAGCTTTCTTT; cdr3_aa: CASSVGPGTTEAFF
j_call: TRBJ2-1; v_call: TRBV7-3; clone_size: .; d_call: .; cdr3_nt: TGTGCCAGCAGCTTAATTAATACGGGTGTTGAGCAGTTCTTC; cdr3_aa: CASSLINTGVEQFF
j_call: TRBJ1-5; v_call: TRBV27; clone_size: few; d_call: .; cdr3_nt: TGTGCCAGCAGTTACGGGGTCCTGGGGGACCAGCCCCAGCATTTT; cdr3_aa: CASSYGVLGDQPQHF
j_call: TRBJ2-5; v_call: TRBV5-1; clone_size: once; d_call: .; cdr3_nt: TGCGCCAGCAGCTTGTGGCCGGGTTGGGAGACCCAGTACTTC; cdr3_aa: CASSLWPGWETQYF
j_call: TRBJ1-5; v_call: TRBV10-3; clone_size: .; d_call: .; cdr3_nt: TGTGCCATCAGTGCACAGGGAAATCAGCCCCAGCATTTT; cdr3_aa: CAISAQGNQPQHF
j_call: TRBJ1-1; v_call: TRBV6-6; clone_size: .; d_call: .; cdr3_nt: TGTGCCAGCAGTTACCCTAGTGAGAACACTGAAGCTTTCTTT; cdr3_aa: CASSYPSENTEAFF
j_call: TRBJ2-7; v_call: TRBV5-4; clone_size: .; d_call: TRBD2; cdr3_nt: TGTGCCAGCAGCGAAGATCTAGCGGGAGGGCCCTTCGGGGTGGAGCAGTACTTC; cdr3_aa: CASSEDLAGGPFGVEQYF
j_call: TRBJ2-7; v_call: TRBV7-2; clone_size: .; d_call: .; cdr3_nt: TGTGCCAGCAGCTTAGTAGGTCCAGACGAGCAGTACTTC; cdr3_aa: CASSLVGPDEQYF
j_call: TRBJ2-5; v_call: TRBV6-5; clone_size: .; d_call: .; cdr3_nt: TGTGCCAGCAGTTACTCCGGGGACGTCACTCGGGAGACCCAGTACTTC; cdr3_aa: CASSYSGDVTRETQYF
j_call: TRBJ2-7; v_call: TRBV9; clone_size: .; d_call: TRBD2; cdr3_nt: TGTGCCAGCAGCTCCTGGACTAGCGGGAGCTCCTACGAGCAGTACTTC; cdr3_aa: CASSSWTSGSSYEQYF
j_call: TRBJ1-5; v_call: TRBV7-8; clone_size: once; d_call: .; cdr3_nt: TGTGCCAGCAGCTTACTAAATCAGCCCCAGCATTTT; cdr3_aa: CASSLLNQPQHF